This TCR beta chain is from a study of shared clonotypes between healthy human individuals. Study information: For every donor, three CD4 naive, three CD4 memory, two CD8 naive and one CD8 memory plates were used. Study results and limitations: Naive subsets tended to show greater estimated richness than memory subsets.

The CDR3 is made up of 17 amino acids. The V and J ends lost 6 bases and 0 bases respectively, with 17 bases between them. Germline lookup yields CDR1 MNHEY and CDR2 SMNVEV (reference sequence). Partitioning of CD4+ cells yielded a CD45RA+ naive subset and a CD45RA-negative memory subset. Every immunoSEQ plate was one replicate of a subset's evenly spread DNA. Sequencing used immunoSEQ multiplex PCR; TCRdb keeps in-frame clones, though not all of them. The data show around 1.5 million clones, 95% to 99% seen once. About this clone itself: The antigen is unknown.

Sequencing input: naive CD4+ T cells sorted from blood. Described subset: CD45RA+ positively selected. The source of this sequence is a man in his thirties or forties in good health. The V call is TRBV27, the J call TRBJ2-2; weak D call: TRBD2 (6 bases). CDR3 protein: CASSLGADYPNTGELFF. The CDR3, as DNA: TGTGCCAGCAGCTTAGGGGCGGACTACCCGAACACCGGGGAGCTGTTTTTT.